This TCR beta chain emerged from a study of blood T cell repertoires in COVID-19 (dated by TCRdb to about 2020). For the wider study: Samples from collaborators originated in the United States, Italy and Spain and spanned both the acute and convalescent phases of COVID-19. A de-identified subject ID, COVID-19 status, age in years and sex were almost always included in the sample metadata. HLA class I and class II types, where available, came from metadata supplied by the sample provider rather than from assay-based typing. The prospective study material was composed of cDNA or gDNA derived from T cells, B-cell-depleted T cells, or PBMCs. The repertoires were released in a freely available public database intended as a resource for research on the immune response to SARS-CoV-2. Subjects who had been exposed to COVID-19, were actively infected with it, or had recovered from it provided the deeply sampled blood TCRbeta repertoires that made up the dataset. The samples were drawn from two sources: the first 160 participants of the ongoing ImmuneRACE study, and 1,200 or so subjects contributed by 6 global collaborators.

Whole blood was collected in K2EDTA tubes by collaborating institutions according to the institutions' own protocols. For TCRbeta analysis, collaborators shipped samples in one of three forms: frozen whole blood, isolated PBMCs, or DNA extracted from either of those sample types. CDR1 and CDR2 are read off the germline V gene (reference sequence) as GTSNPN and SVGIG. Counted from cysteine to phenylalanine, this CDR3 has 15 amino acids. Of the read, only the CDR3 DNA is kept; its 45 bases are in frame from base 1. V and J are trimmed by 5 bases and 4 bases, and the gene matches miss 3 bases of the junction. The immunoSEQ Assay, a bias-controlled multiplex PCR, was used to amplify TCRbeta CDR3 regions from genomic DNA. The paper's data handling went like this. The number of nucleated cells in each sample was estimated by amplification of reference gene primers within the assay. Sequence reads were collapsed and filtered to measure the absolute abundance of every unique TCRbeta CDR3 rearrangement. Productive Simpson clonality was computed per sample as the square root of Simpson's diversity index over productive rearrangements. TCRdb obtained this table from immuneACCESS and retained in-frame rearrangements with V and J assigned. These tables miss some clones; where compared with another copy, unresolved V genes account for less than half of the shortfall, and the remainder is unexplained. The D gene and trimming were derived from the DNA, and the V and J assignments and clone size from that table. The sample yields around 20,000 clones; 93% were counted once. Of the sample, over 3.5% falls within the top ten clones.

As concerns this clone: This clone's antigen is unknown. Nothing much larger sits one base from this clone, and base qualities are not available.

General study outcomes and caveats: How much clinical and demographic metadata was included differed by source and by participant, and the metadata was provided uncurated.

Sequencing input: peripheral blood. The chain employs TRBV30 and TRBJ2-1, and TRBD2 aligns with 15 junction nucleotides. This sequence was found in a woman between 50 and 59 years old with active COVID-19. The nucleotide sequence reads TGTGCCTGGGGACTAGCGGGAGGGGGGTACAATGAGCAGTTCTTC. Its protein reads: CAWGLAGGGYNEQFF.